This T cell receptor beta chain is drawn from a study of T-cell reconstitution after alpha-beta-depleted transplantation in children. This clonotype has ten or more counts. Preparation of the TCRbeta library involved a method that used unique molecular identifiers. TCRdb ran MiXCR on the PCR reads and lists one entry per CDR3 protein. The table records 400,000 to 500,000 distinct CDR3 sequences, approximately 10% of them present only once. The sequencing used PBMCs from the stem cell graft donor, collected from the stem cell graft. This TCR came from a human donor who donated a stem cell graft to a child with acute myeloid leukemia.

The CDR3 region is CASSVRDYHNEQFF. The DNA for the CDR3 is TGTGCCAGCAGCGTCCGGGACTATCACAATGAGCAGTTCTTC. The chain employs TRBV9 and TRBJ2-1; 7 nucleotides agree with TRBD2. The germline gives CDR1 SGDLS, CDR2 YYNGEE. Trimming at V came to 2 bases and at J to 5 bases, leaving 4 bases not matched to a gene. The CDR3 is 14 residues long. The full variable domain, in which reference TRBV9 and TRBJ2-1 provide the parts outside the CDR3, is DSGVTQTPKHLITATGQRVTLRCSPRSGDLSVYWYQQSLDQGLQFLIQYYNGEERAKGNILERFSAQQFPDLHSELNLSSLELGDSALYFCASSVRDYHNEQFFGPGTRLTVL.